One and the same sample provided the 27 T cell receptor beta chains below, sequenced in a study of blood T cell repertoires in COVID-19. Repertoires were generated with immunoSEQ multiplex PCR, while TCRdb's copy carries only in-frame clones and drops some. The sample gives a few hundred thousand clones, 85% of which show up once; roughly 3.6% is in the top ten. Source material: peripheral blood. The origin of the receptors is a woman aged 18-35 years with acute or convalescent COVID-19.

The chain is built from TRBV4-2 and TRBJ1-6, with D possibly TRBD1 on 5 matching bases. CDR1 is LGHNA, CDR2 YNFKEQ, per germline. V lost 2 bases to trimming and J lost 3 bases, with 8 bases between them. The CDR3 sequence is 15 residues long. CDR3 residues: CASSQPGLYNSPLHF. The CDR3 DNA sequence: TGTGCCAGCAGCCAACCGGGACTCTATAATTCACCCCTCCACTTT.

The V gene is TRBV19, the J gene TRBJ2-5, with a possible D match to TRBD1 (6 bases). The CDR3 spans 14 residues. The germline V gene encodes CDR1 LNHDA and CDR2 SQIVND (reference sequence). V lost 5 bases, J lost 1 base, and 11 bases lay in between. DNA for the CDR3: TGTGCCAGTAGTCCCCAGGGGACCCAAGAGACCCAGTACTTC. This gives the protein CASSPQGTQETQYF.

The chain links TRBV19 to TRBJ1-5, with a weak D call TRBD1 (5 bases). Germline V gene lookup returns CDR1 LNHDA and CDR2 SQIVND (reference sequence). The CDR3 contains 15 residues. Trimming removed 4 bases at V and 0 bases at J, with 10 bases between. DNA for the CDR3: TGTGCCAGTAGTACTACAGGCGATAGCAATCAGCCCCAGCATTTT. It codes for CASSTTGDSNQPQHF.

The chain joins TRBV20-1 to TRBJ2-2, with 10 bases identical to TRBD2. The CDR3 extends over 17 amino acids. Germline lookup yields CDR1 DFQATT and CDR2 SNEGSKA (reference sequence). Trimming at V came to 3 bases and at J to 1 base, leaving 8 bases not matched to a gene. The CDR3 DNA sequence: TGCAGTGCTAGTCCCCCGGGACTAGCGATGAACACCGGGGAGCTGTTTTTT. Translation gives CSASPPGLAMNTGELFF.

This clone occurred once. The rearrangement uses TRBV7-9 and TRBJ1-6, with D maybe TRBD1 (6 bases). The CDR3 is made up of 14 amino acids. From germline, CDR1 is SEHNR and CDR2 FQNEAQ (reference sequence). In DNA form, the CDR3 reads TGTTCTAGCGGACCTAGGACAGATAATTCACCCCTCCACTTT. Translating it yields CSSGPRTDNSPLHF.

A note on this clone: The junction departs from germline at one end; a sequencing error may be responsible. The J gene is TRBJ2-7, the V gene TRBV4-1, with 10 bases matching TRBD2. This CDR3 is built from 15 residues. CDR1 is MGHRA, CDR2 YSYEKL, per germline. The CDR3 DNA is TGCGCCAGCAGCGGAGTAACTAGCGGGGCTATCCCGCCCTTCTTC. Protein sequence: CASSGVTSGAIPPFF.

This rearrangement joins TRBV28 to TRBJ2-7; 7 bases match TRBD2. Germline V CDR1 and CDR2: MDHEN, SYDVKM. Losses at the gene ends were 6 bases for V and 1 base for J; bases not matched to a gene: 12. CDR3 size: 16 residues. The CDR3, as DNA: TGTGCCAGCAGCCCTTGGCAGGCTAGCGGTTCCTACGAGCAGTACTTC. This gives the protein CASSPWQASGSYEQYF.

Note on this clone: At one of its ends the junction is not consistent with the germline gene, which may arise from a read error. V usage is TRBV2 and J usage is TRBJ2-4; D possibly corresponds to TRBD1 (6 bases). This CDR3 has 13 amino acids. Germline-derived CDR1 and CDR2 are SNHLY and FYNNEI. The CDR3: CASSEFLRGSWNF. The CDR3 nucleotides read TGTGCCAGCAGTGAATTCCTCAGGGGAAGCTGGAACTTC.

V gene TRBV24-1 combines with J gene TRBJ2-3, with 7 bases that match TRBD2. With V trimmed by 4 bases and J by 5 bases, 5 bases remained unmatched. The V gene's germline CDR1 is KGHDR and CDR2 SFDVKD. This CDR3 has 14 residues. CDR3 loop: CATSEAGAGDTQYF. CDR3 bases: TGTGCCACCAGTGAGGCGGGAGCGGGAGATACGCAGTATTTT.

For this clone: The same CDR3 arises from other DNA sequences in this sample as well. The J gene is TRBJ2-1, the V gene TRBV9; TRBD2 might be the D (6 bases). Trimming removed 2 bases from V and 10 bases from J, with 7 bases in between. Per germline, CDR1 SGDLS and CDR2 YYNGEE. The CDR3 totals 11 residues. The CDR3 sequence is CASSVGGEQFF. CDR3 coding DNA: TGTGCCAGCAGCGTTGGAGGGGAGCAGTTCTTC.

This rearrangement joins TRBV9 to TRBJ1-2, with 7 nucleotides matching TRBD1. The CDR3 contains 14 residues. Germline lookup yields CDR1 SGDLS and CDR2 YYNGEE. Unmatched junction bases numbered 5, after V lost 4 bases and J lost 2 bases. CDR3 residues: CASSSGDSNYGYTF. The CDR3 DNA reads as TGTGCCAGCAGCTCAGGGGACAGCAACTATGGCTACACCTTC.

This rearrangement joins TRBV19 to TRBJ1-5, with 9 positions matching TRBD1. The CDR3 totals 15 residues. Germline CDR1 reads LNHDA; CDR2 reads SQIVND (reference sequence). Unmatched junction bases numbered 7, after V lost 5 bases and J lost 5 bases. The CDR3 region is CASSGLRTGDQPQHF. The CDR3 bases are TGTGCCAGTAGTGGCCTTCGGACAGGGGATCAGCCCCAGCATTTT.

This rearrangement joins TRBV19 to TRBJ2-3; TRBD2 aligns across 7 bases. V was clipped by 3 bases and J by 0 bases; unmatched bases: 12. The germline V gene has CDR1 LNHDA and CDR2 SQIVND (reference sequence). CDR3 length: 18 amino acids. In DNA, the CDR3 is TGTGCCAGTAGTATCCTCGCGGGGGTCCTCACTAGCACAGATACGCAGTATTTT. This gives the protein CASSILAGVLTSTDTQYF.

The chain employs TRBV6-1 and TRBJ2-5; D not resolved. V dropped 2 bases and J dropped 1 base, with 11 bases sitting between them. Germline V CDR1 and CDR2: MNHNS, SASEGT. The CDR3 covers 15 residues. CDR3: CASSEPGTFQETQYF. Written as DNA, the CDR3 is TGTGCCAGCAGTGAACCTGGCACCTTCCAAGAGACCCAGTACTTC.

The chain has TRBV9 and TRBJ1-1; 8 bases are shared with TRBD1. Germline V gene sequence: CDR1 SGDLS, CDR2 YYNGEE. Losses at the gene ends were 2 bases for V and 0 bases for J; bases not matched to a gene: 3. The CDR3 totals 15 residues. The CDR3 nucleotides are TGTGCCAGCAGCGTCTCGGACAGGGTGAACACTGAAGCTTTCTTT. Its protein product is CASSVSDRVNTEAFF.

CDR3 amino acids: CASSSTLAGVDEQYF. The CDR3 nucleotides read TGTGCCAGCAGCTCAACGTTAGCGGGAGTTGACGAGCAGTACTTC. The V gene is TRBV7-7, the J gene TRBJ2-7, with 9 positions matching TRBD2. The CDR3 extends over 15 amino acids. The V and J ends lost 4 bases and 5 bases, in that order; junction bases with no gene match: 9. Germline V gene sequence: CDR1 SSHAT, CDR2 FNYEAQ (reference sequence).

This clone turned up a few times. The sample contains more than one DNA sequence encoding this CDR3. V and J are TRBV5-1 and TRBJ1-2; 9 bases are shared with TRBD1. Germline lookup yields CDR1 SGHRS and CDR2 YFSETQ. This CDR3 has 13 residues. J lost 8 bases, V lost 0 bases, and 2 bases had no gene match. For the CDR3, the DNA is TGCGCCAGCAGCTTGGACAGGGGGCGAGGCTACACCTTC. Amino acids: CASSLDRGRGYTF.

This chain uses TRBV3-1 (or the pseudogene TRBV3-2) with TRBJ2-1, with 10 bases lining up with TRBD1. V lost 4 bases and J lost 8; bases outside the gene matches: 8. The CDR3 runs to 15 residues. The germline V gene encodes CDR1 LGHDT and CDR2 YNNKEL (reference sequence). The CDR3 protein is CASSPTGTGVDEQFF. The DNA of the CDR3 is TGTGCCAGCAGCCCCACCGGGACAGGGGTCGATGAGCAGTTCTTC.

The chain has TRBV9 and TRBJ1-2; 7 positions agree with TRBD1. The CDR3 sequence is 14 residues long. Germline CDR1 SGDLS, CDR2 YYNGEE. The V segment lost 4 bases and the J segment 6 bases; nucleotides outside the gene matches: 9. The CDR3 DNA reads TGTGCCAGCAGCCCAGGGGGAGGAAAAGATGGCTACACCTTC. This encodes CASSPGGGKDGYTF.

The rearrangement links TRBV11-2 to TRBJ1-5, with D possibly being TRBD1 (6 bases). The CDR3 spans 15 residues. V lost 4 bases to trimming and J lost 6 bases, with 16 bases between them. Germline V CDR1 and CDR2: SGHAT, FQNNGV. The chain's CDR3 is CASSWTTGRGQPQHF. Here the CDR3 DNA reads TGTGCCAGCAGCTGGACTACAGGGAGGGGTCAGCCCCAGCATTTT.

The rearrangement uses TRBV3-1 (or the pseudogene TRBV3-2) and TRBJ2-1; no definite D call. The CDR3 is made up of 17 amino acids. Germline V lookup: CDR1 LGHDT, CDR2 YNNKEL (reference sequence). Trimming stripped 1 base from V and 6 bases from J, with 19 bases between. The CDR3 DNA is TGTGCCAGCAGCCAAGTAACGGTCAACAGCATCCCCAATGAGCAGTTCTTC. Translated: CASSQVTVNSIPNEQFF.

This clone was recorded only once. The chain recombines TRBV6-5 with TRBJ1-2; no definite D call. Germline lookup yields CDR1 MNHEY and CDR2 SVGAGI. The CDR3 contains 15 residues. Trimming pared 0 bases from V and 6 bases from J, leaving 14 bases between. The chain's CDR3 is CASSYSGSLSNGYTF. In nucleotides, the CDR3 is TGTGCCAGCAGTTACTCGGGGAGTCTCTCAAATGGCTACACCTTC.

The chain couples TRBV2 to TRBJ2-2; D possibly corresponds to TRBD2 (7 bases). Germline V gives CDR1 SNHLY, CDR2 FYNNEI. The CDR3 is 14 residues long. V was pared by 7 bases and J by 0 bases, with 9 bases between. DNA for the CDR3: TGTGCCAGCAAGGGGGGGCCGAACACCGGGGAGCTGTTTTTT. Protein sequence: CASKGGPNTGELFF.

V usage is TRBV5-1 and J usage is TRBJ2-7; D might be TRBD1 (5 bases). The CDR3 is 14 residues long. Germline-derived CDR1 and CDR2 are SGHRS and YFSETQ. V lost 0 bases and J 6 bases, leaving 13 bases between the germline ends. CDR3 protein: CASSLGQPSFEQYF. The CDR3 region has the DNA TGCGCCAGCAGCTTGGGACAGCCCTCTTTCGAGCAGTACTTC.

The J gene is TRBJ2-1, the V gene TRBV9; 7 bases fit TRBD2. Germline V lookup: CDR1 SGDLS, CDR2 YYNGEE. J lost 0 bases, V lost 4 bases, and 10 bases had no gene match. The CDR3 is 17 residues long. The CDR3 bases are TGTGCCAGCAGCCCATTTGTCCTAGCGGACTCCTACAATGAGCAGTTCTTC. Translating gives CASSPFVLADSYNEQFF.

This sequence joins TRBV9 and TRBJ1-6, with D maybe TRBD1 (6 bases). This CDR3 has 16 residues. The germline CDR1 and CDR2 sequences are SGDLS and YYNGEE. Trimming removed 0 bases from V and 7 bases from J, with 14 bases in between. CDR3 nucleotides: TGTGCCAGCAGCGTAGACCCTCAGGGGTCCAATTCACCCCTCCACTTT. This gives the protein CASSVDPQGSNSPLHF.

In nucleotides, the CDR3 is TGTGCCAGCACACGACAGGGAACGAACACTGAAGCTTTCTTT. Its translation: CASTRQGTNTEAFF. This chain joins TRBV6-6 and TRBJ1-1; the match to TRBD1 covers 7 bases. V dropped 7 bases and J dropped 1; count of bases not matched to a gene: 6. The V gene's germline CDR1 is MNHNY and CDR2 SVGAGI (reference sequence). This CDR3 contains 14 residues.